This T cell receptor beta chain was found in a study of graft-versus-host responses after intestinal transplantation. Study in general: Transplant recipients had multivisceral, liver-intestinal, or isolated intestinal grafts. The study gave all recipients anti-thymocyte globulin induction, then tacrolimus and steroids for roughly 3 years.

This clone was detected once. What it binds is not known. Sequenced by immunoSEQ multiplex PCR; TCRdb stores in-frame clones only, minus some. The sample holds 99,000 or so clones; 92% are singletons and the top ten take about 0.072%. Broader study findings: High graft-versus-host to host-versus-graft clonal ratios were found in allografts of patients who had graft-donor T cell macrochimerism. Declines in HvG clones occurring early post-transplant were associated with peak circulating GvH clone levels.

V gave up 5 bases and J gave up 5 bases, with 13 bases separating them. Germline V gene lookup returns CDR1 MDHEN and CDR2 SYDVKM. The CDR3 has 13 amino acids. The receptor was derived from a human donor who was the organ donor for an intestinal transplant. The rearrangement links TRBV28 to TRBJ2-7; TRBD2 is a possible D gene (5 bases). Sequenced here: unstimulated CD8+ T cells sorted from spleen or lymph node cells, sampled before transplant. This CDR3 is CASSPIRGDEQYF. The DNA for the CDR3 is TGTGCCAGCAGTCCTATTCGGGGAGACGAGCAGTACTTC. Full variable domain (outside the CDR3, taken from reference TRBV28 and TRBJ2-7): DVKVTQSSRYLVKRTGEKVFLECVQDMDHENMFWYRQDPGLGLRLIYFSYDVKMKEKGDIPEGYSVSREKKERFSLILESASTNQTSMYLCASSPIRGDEQYFGPGTRLTVT.